Presented here are 22 T cell receptor gamma chains from one specimen sequenced in a study of Vδ1+ human thymocytes. These receptors lack a known antigen. RNA was extracted from the cells and then reverse transcribed. Pooled V-gene forward primers with one constant-region reverse primer generated the CDR3 amplicons by multiplex PCR. TCRdb re-processed the multiplex PCR reads using CATT. The repertoire holds 20,000 to 25,000 gamma-chain clones, with roughly an eighth as singletons. Study-wide results and caveats: Thymic TRG and TRD repertoires appeared highly polyclonal.

The sample was Vdelta1+ gamma-delta thymocytes from the thymus. Subset defined: FACS-sorted CD3+ TCRalphabeta- TCRVdelta1+ TCRVdelta2- thymocytes. The receptors shown here come from a child younger than two who had congenital heart surgery.

The rearrangement uses TRGV8 and TRGJ1 or TRGJ2. Germline values: CDR1 VENAVY, CDR2 YDSYNSRV. Trimming at V came to 2 bases and at J to 10 bases, leaving 5 bases not matched to a gene. The CDR3 contains 11 residues. CDR3 protein: CATWDKRKKLF. The CDR3 bases are TGTGCCACCTGGGATAAGCGAAAGAAACTCTTT.

This clone came up a few times. The chain employs TRGV3 and TRGJ1 or TRGJ2. The CDR3 spans 11 residues. The germline gives CDR1 VTNTFY, CDR2 YDVSTARD (reference sequence). Trimming removed 9 bases from V and 6 bases from J; junction bases left unmatched: 8. CDR3 nucleotides: TGTGCCACCCCTTGGGGTTATAAGAAACTCTTT. Translation: CATPWGYKKLF.

Only a few counts were recorded for this clone. The V call is TRGV9, the J call TRGJ1 or TRGJ2. This CDR3 is 14 amino acids long. With 3 bases clipped from V and 0 bases from J, the junction kept 5 bases outside the gene matches. CDR1 is GITISATS and CDR2 is ISYDGTV in the germline V gene (reference sequence). CDR3 sequence (DNA): TGTGCCTTGTGGGAGCCGCGGAATTATTATAAGAAACTCTTT. Translation: CALWEPRNYYKKLF.

This clone came up a few times. V gene TRGV8 combines with J gene TRGJ1 or TRGJ2. The CDR3 is made up of 14 amino acids. Germline V gives CDR1 VENAVY, CDR2 YDSYNSRV. V trimming: 0 bases; J trimming: 2 bases; junction bases outside the gene matches: 4. In DNA form, the CDR3 reads TGTGCCACCTGGGATAGGCCGGATTATTATAAGAAACTCTTT. It is translated as CATWDRPDYYKKLF.

This clone has only a few counts. The V gene is TRGV9, the J gene TRGJ1 or TRGJ2. Per germline, CDR1 GITISATS and CDR2 ISYDGTV (reference sequence). The CDR3 consists of 13 residues. Trimming removed 0 bases from V and 10 bases from J; junction bases left unmatched: 9. Here the CDR3 reads CALWEVHGPKKLF. DNA of the CDR3: TGTGCCTTGTGGGAGGTGCACGGGCCAAAGAAACTCTTT.

This clone was picked up a small number of times. This rearrangement joins TRGV3 to TRGJP2. There are 14 residues in the CDR3. Germline CDR1 and CDR2: VTNTFY and YDVSTARD (reference sequence). V gave up 5 bases and J gave up 2 bases; unmatched junction bases: 5. CDR3 loop: CATWVLSSDWIKTF. CDR3 bases: TGTGCCACCTGGGTTTTGAGTAGTGATTGGATCAAGACGTTT.

The chain employs TRGV9 and TRGJ1 or TRGJ2. Unmatched junction bases numbered 10, after V lost 2 bases and J lost 9 bases. Looked up from germline, CDR1 is GITISATS and CDR2 is ISYDGTV (reference sequence). The CDR3 is made up of 13 amino acids. CDR3 nucleotides: TGTGCCTTGTGGGAGGCGAACCCGACTAAGAAACTCTTT. Translated, it gives CALWEANPTKKLF.

As regards this clone: This may arise from a read error, as a much more abundant clone is one base away. Additional DNA sequences in this sample encode the identical CDR3. The chain recombines TRGV9 with TRGJ1 or TRGJ2. This CDR3 spans 14 amino acids. Germline lookup yields CDR1 GITISATS and CDR2 ISYDGTV (reference sequence). V was clipped by 0 bases and J by 1 base; unmatched bases: 3. The CDR3 loop is CALWEVHNYYKKLF. The CDR3 DNA sequence: TGTGCCTTGTGGGAGGTGCACAATTATTATAAGAAACTCTTT.

This clone was seen a handful of times. The same CDR3 arises from other DNA sequences in this sample as well. V usage is TRGV2 and J usage is TRGJ1 or TRGJ2. The V gene's germline CDR1 is EGSNGY and CDR2 YDSYNSKV. Trimming at V came to 1 base and at J to 10 bases, leaving 4 bases not matched to a gene. This CDR3 contains 11 residues. CDR3 coding DNA: TGTGCCACCTGGGACGGACCCAAGAAACTCTTT. The encoded protein is CATWDGPKKLF.

Comment on this clone: This sequence may be a read error, since a much larger clone differs from it by one base. Other nucleotide sequences in the sample specify the same CDR3. The genes are TRGV8 and TRGJ1 or TRGJ2. The CDR3 totals 13 residues. The V segment lost 3 bases and the J segment 1 base; nucleotides outside the gene matches: 3. The germline V gene encodes CDR1 VENAVY and CDR2 YDSYNSRV. The CDR3 is CATWDRNYYKKLF. CDR3 nucleotides: TGTGCCACCTGGGATCGAAATTATTATAAGAAACTCTTT.

This clone is labeled medium-sized. The junction does not match germline at one end; this may be a read error. The chain has TRGV3 and TRGJ1 or TRGJ2. CDR1 and CDR2 (germline): VTNTFY, YDVSTARD (reference sequence). This CDR3 spans 11 amino acids. As DNA, the CDR3 is TGTGCTACCTGGATAGGGTATAAGAAACTCTTT. Translating it yields CATWIGYKKLF.

This clone occurred a few times. The chain recombines TRGV5 with TRGJ1 or TRGJ2. V trimming: 0 bases; J trimming: 7 bases; junction bases outside the gene matches: 9. CDR1 and CDR2 (germline): VINAFY, YDVSNSKD. The CDR3 totals 14 residues. The CDR3 protein is CATWDRQIRYKKLF. CDR3 DNA sequence: TGTGCCACCTGGGACAGGCAAATTCGGTATAAGAAACTCTTT.

The rearrangement joins TRGV2 to TRGJ1 or TRGJ2. Germline CDR1 is EGSNGY and CDR2 is YDSYNSKV. The junction had 6 bases not matched to a gene; V was cut back by 0 bases and J by 7 bases. The CDR3 runs 13 residues. The CDR3 nucleotides are TGTGCCACCTGGGACGGGCCATGGTATAAGAAACTCTTT. Encoded protein: CATWDGPWYKKLF.

About this clone: This sample includes further DNA sequences coding for the same CDR3. The J gene is TRGJ1 or TRGJ2, the V gene TRGV9. Per the germline V gene, CDR1 is GITISATS and CDR2 is ISYDGTV (reference sequence). The CDR3 has 11 residues. Trimming removed 5 bases from V and 5 bases from J; junction bases left unmatched: 3. This CDR3 is CALWVDYKKLF. The CDR3 coding sequence is TGTGCCTTGTGGGTAGATTATAAGAAACTCTTT.

As concerns this clone: The junction does not match germline at one end; this may be a read error. The V call is TRGV4, the J call TRGJP1. The CDR3 spans 15 residues. Germline loops: CDR1 EGSTGY, CDR2 YDSYTSSV. The CDR3 region is CATWNGSGAGWFKIF. DNA for the CDR3: TGTGCCACCTGGAATGGTTCGGGGGCTGGTTGGTTCAAGATATTT.

This clone was observed a handful of times. The chain couples TRGV3 to TRGJ1 or TRGJ2. J lost 2 bases, V lost 2 bases, and 3 bases had no gene match. The germline V gene encodes CDR1 VTNTFY and CDR2 YDVSTARD (reference sequence). CDR3 length: 13 residues. The CDR3 DNA follows: TGTGCCACCTGGGACATGTATTATTATAAGAAACTCTTT. As protein: CATWDMYYYKKLF.

This clone was recorded a few times. The J gene is TRGJP1, the V gene TRGV3. Germline CDR1 and CDR2: VTNTFY and YDVSTARD (reference sequence). The CDR3 is made up of 14 amino acids. V lost 2 bases and J lost 6; bases outside the gene matches: 6. CDR3 loop: CATWDKTPGWFKIF. Written as DNA, the CDR3 is TGTGCCACCTGGGACAAAACCCCTGGTTGGTTCAAGATATTT.

The V call is TRGV9, the J call TRGJP. In germline, CDR1 is GITISATS, CDR2 ISYDGTV (reference sequence). V shed 6 bases, J shed 4 bases, and the junction held 9 bases outside the gene matches. CDR3 size: 17 residues. The CDR3 region has the DNA TGTGCCTTGTGGACATACCCTCAAGAGTTGGGCAAAAAAATCAAGGTATTT. Translating gives CALWTYPQELGKKIKVF.

The chain carries TRGV4 and TRGJP1. The germline gives CDR1 EGSTGY, CDR2 YDSYTSSV. Trimming at V came to 0 bases and at J to 1 base, leaving 2 bases not matched to a gene. This CDR3 spans 15 amino acids. The CDR3 spells CATWDGPTTGWFKIF. In DNA form, the CDR3 reads TGTGCCACCTGGGATGGGCCTACCACTGGTTGGTTCAAGATATTT.

In the case of this clone: Other DNA sequences within the sample encode an identical CDR3. The gene calls are TRGV4 and TRGJ1 or TRGJ2. The germline CDR1 and CDR2 sequences are EGSTGY and YDSYTSSV. The ends lost 6 bases at V and 7 bases at J; junction bases unmatched: 9. This CDR3 has 12 amino acids. CDR3 sequence: CATWKGGYKKLF. For the CDR3, the DNA is TGTGCCACCTGGAAAGGTGGGTATAAGAAACTCTTT.

In its sample, this clone was seen a few times. The same CDR3 is also encoded by other DNA sequences in this sample. The rearrangement joins TRGV5 to TRGJ1 or TRGJ2. This CDR3 comprises 14 residues. Germline CDR1 reads VINAFY; CDR2 reads YDVSNSKD. The junction had 9 bases not matched to a gene; V was cut back by 1 base and J by 6 bases. In DNA form, the CDR3 reads TGTGCCACCTGGGACAGCCCGAGGGGTTATAAGAAACTCTTT. Its translation is CATWDSPRGYKKLF.

Note on this clone: At the DNA level, this CDR3 is encoded by other sequences in the same sample as well. The chain links TRGV4 to TRGJ1 or TRGJ2. The CDR3 extends over 10 amino acids. Germline CDR1 is EGSTGY and CDR2 is YDSYTSSV. The trim removed 8 bases at V and 4 bases at J, leaving 2 bases unmatched. The CDR3 DNA reads TGTGCCACCTCGTATTATAAGAAACTCTTT. Its protein is CATSYYKKLF.